This TCR beta chain was sequenced during a study of blood T cell repertoires in COVID-19. Study information: Samples of COVID-19 (acute and convalescent) were obtained from the United States, Italy and Spain. From T cells, B-cell-depleted T cells, or PBMCs came the material, which was cDNA or gDNA.

Germline V gene sequence: CDR1 MNHEY, CDR2 SVGAGI. V lost 2 bases and J lost 2; bases outside the gene matches: 3. There are 15 residues in the CDR3. Study processing details: Using reference gene primer amplification, nucleated cell counts were estimated. This table comes from immunoSEQ multiplex PCR, and its TCRdb copy is limited to in-frame clones, with some not included. V, J and clone size are taken as reported in that table, and D and trimming were inferred from the DNA itself. The profile covers 250,000 to 300,000 clones, with roughly 89% appearing a single time and under 2.5% taken by the ten largest. This clone was recorded a few times.

Source material: peripheral blood. This receptor was identified in a man aged 50 or older with acute or convalescent COVID-19. V gene TRBV6-5 combines with J gene TRBJ2-5; 9 bases fit TRBD2. DNA for the CDR3: TGTGCCAGCAGTTACAAGCGGGGGGTACAAGAGACCCAGTACTTC. It is translated as CASSYKRGVQETQYF.